This passage covers 2 T cell receptor beta chains from one sample sequenced in a study of blood T cell repertoires in COVID-19. Profiling relied on immunoSEQ multiplex PCR, and the TCRdb table lists in-frame clones only, not all of them. This sample has about 460,000 clones; around nine tenths occur once, and the top ten carry around 7.9%. Sequencing was carried out using PBMCs or T cells enriched from blood (not recorded which). Receptor source: a woman aged 55-69 years who had recovered from COVID-19.

The chain recombines TRBV18 with TRBJ1-1, with D perhaps TRBD1 (6 bases). The length of the CDR3 is 13 residues. The germline V gene encodes CDR1 KGHSH and CDR2 LQKENI. V was shortened by 3 bases and J by 5 bases, with 10 bases between the two germline ends. CDR3 amino acids: CASSPPGETEAFF. The DNA of the CDR3 is TGTGCCAGCTCACCCCCAGGGGAGACTGAAGCTTTCTTT.

This clone was counted between two and nine times. The chain couples TRBV19 to TRBJ1-2, with 7 bases lining up with TRBD1. Trimming cost V 1 base and J 2 bases; bases outside gene matches: 4. This CDR3 is built from 15 residues. Germline-derived CDR1 and CDR2 are LNHDA and SQIVND (reference sequence). CDR3 amino acids: CASSIVRGQNYGYTF. The CDR3 bases are TGTGCCAGTAGTATAGTAAGGGGACAGAACTATGGCTACACCTTC.